The clone carrying this TCR beta chain was picked up a small number of times. The target antigen is unknown. Each CDR3 protein gets one entry after TCRdb re-called the reads with MiXCR. The sample holds 150,000 to 200,000 distinct CDR3 sequences, about 18% seen once. The sample comes from a study of T cell repertoires in cytomegalovirus infection. Study information: It can be stated that public TCR beta signatures indicated CMV infection as well as a matching HLA type. Study conclusions and caveats: Clonotype analysis showed dominance of the ex vivo response by HLA-C-restricted CMV-specific TCR beta clonotypes. Pooled public TCR beta family frequency picked out CMV carriers with the relevant HLA.

This TCR was recovered from a human donor in good health (CMV status not recorded). Some clones in this sample may be carry-over from other donors' samples. The sequenced sample was CD8+ T cells from PBMCs.

The DNA for the CDR3 is TGTGCCAGCAGCTCCACCCAAGAGAGGGCTATCTCTGGAAACACCATATATTTT. It encodes CASSSTQERAISGNTIYF. The chain employs TRBV7-9 and TRBJ1-3; D is uncertain. V lost 4 bases to trimming and J lost 0 bases, with 19 bases between them. The CDR3 consists of 18 residues. Per the germline V gene, CDR1 is SEHNR and CDR2 is FQNEAQ (reference sequence).